This T cell receptor beta chain was recorded in a study of T cell changes during pregnancy in multiple sclerosis. Profiled with immunoSEQ multiplex PCR; TCRdb holds only in-frame clones, not every one. Here the sample spans 20,000 to 30,000 clones, around 90% being singletons. This clone has just one count. The clonotype comes from a female donor in good health, enrolled as a control in a pregnancy study. The input for sequencing was CD4+ T cells from peripheral blood mononuclear cells, taken in the second trimester of pregnancy.

This chain's CDR3 is CASSLVVSGGETQYF. CDR3 DNA: TGTGCCAGCAGCTTGGTAGTAAGCGGGGGTGAGACCCAGTACTTC. The gene calls are TRBV5-4 and TRBJ2-5, with 8 bases identical to TRBD2. The V and J ends lost 0 bases and 5 bases, in that order; junction bases with no gene match: 6. The V gene's germline CDR1 is SGHNT and CDR2 YYREEE (reference sequence). The CDR3 spans 15 residues.